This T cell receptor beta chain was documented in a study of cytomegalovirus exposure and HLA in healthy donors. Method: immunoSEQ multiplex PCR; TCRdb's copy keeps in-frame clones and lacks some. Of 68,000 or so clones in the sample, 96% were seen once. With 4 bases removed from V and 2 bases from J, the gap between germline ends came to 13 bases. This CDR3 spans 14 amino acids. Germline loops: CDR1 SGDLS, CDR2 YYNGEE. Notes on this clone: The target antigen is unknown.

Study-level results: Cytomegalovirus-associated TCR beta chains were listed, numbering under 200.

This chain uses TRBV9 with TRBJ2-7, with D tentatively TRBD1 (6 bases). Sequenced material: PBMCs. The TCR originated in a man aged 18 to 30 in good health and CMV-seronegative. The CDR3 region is CASSTTGTAYEQYF. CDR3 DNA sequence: TGTGCCAGCAGCACCACAGGGACCGCCTACGAGCAGTACTTC.